This T cell receptor beta chain was found in a study of blood T cell repertoires in COVID-19. About the study: Donors in the United States, Italy and Spain gave samples during acute or convalescent COVID-19.

The CDR3 runs 14 residues. Looked up from germline, CDR1 is SGHTS and CDR2 is YDEGEE. The germline V and J ends were trimmed by 5 bases and 8 bases, with 16 bases remaining between them. Only in-frame clones appear in the TCRdb table, and some are missing; sequencing was by immunoSEQ multiplex PCR. The data show hundreds of thousands of clones, around four fifths seen once. The chain joins TRBV5-8 to TRBJ1-4; TRBD1 might be the D (6 bases). The receptor's source is a woman aged 70 to 79 with active or convalescent COVID-19. The sequenced sample was peripheral blood. Written as DNA, the CDR3 is TGTGCCAGCAGACCTTCGGGGGGGGCGGAAAAACTGTTTTTT. Protein: CASRPSGGAEKLFF.